This TCR beta chain was sequenced in a study of CD8 T cells in Susac syndrome. General observations from the study: It was acknowledged in the study that the number of individuals who were included in its TCR sequencing and HLA analysis was relatively small.

Comments on this clonotype: The antigen is unknown.

From blood CD8+ and CD4+ T cells, the TCR beta chain was sequenced. Through negative isolation, CD4+ and CD8+ T cells were obtained, while TEMRA cells were enriched using FACS. With random hexamers, about 0.45 to 1 ug RNA was reverse transcribed. An immunoSEQ multiplex PCR generated amplified TCR beta CDR3 products spanning 54 Vbeta and 13 Jbeta. TCRdb reprocessed the immunoSEQ multiplex PCR reads via MiXCR and lists one record per CDR3 protein. The table shows 150,000 to 200,000 distinct CDR3 sequences, with just over 90% occurring only once. The CDR3 sequence is 16 residues long. V trimming: 5 bases; J trimming: 2 bases; junction bases outside the gene matches: 12. Germline V gene lookup returns CDR1 MDHEN and CDR2 SYDVKM.

The source of this sequence is a human donor in good health. This chain uses TRBV28 with TRBJ2-7, with 7 bases fitting TRBD1. Sequenced: CD4+ T cells from PBMCs. CDR3: CASSPSQAGGAYEQYF. Written as DNA, the CDR3 is TGTGCCAGCAGTCCCTCGCAGGCAGGGGGAGCCTACGAGCAGTACTTC.